The 30 T cell receptor beta chains listed next were all sequenced from one sample in a study of blood T cells in healthy people across ages. PCR was performed a second time for about 6 to 12 cycles using a sample-barcoded 5' primer and a J-beta primer mix. One entry per CDR3 protein, called by TCRdb with MiXCR from the 5' RACE reads. The sample yields 1.5 million or so distinct CDR3 sequences, roughly 40% seen once. The sequenced sample was blood. The receptors come from a woman between 18 and 29 years old in good health.

The V and J genes are TRBV2 and TRBJ2-2; D assignment may be TRBD1 or TRBD2 (6 bases each). The germline V and J ends were trimmed by 2 bases and 7 bases, with 14 bases remaining between them. In germline, CDR1 is SNHLY, CDR2 FYNNEI. The length of the CDR3 is 15 residues. The CDR3 bases are TGTGCCAGCAGTGAATGGGGGGCGCAGAACGGGGAGCTGTTTTTT. Its translation: CASSEWGAQNGELFF.

The rearrangement uses TRBV12-3 or TRBV12-4 and TRBJ2-3; D is possibly TRBD2 (6 bases). V lost 5 bases, J lost 2 bases, and 11 bases lay in between. The CDR3 spans 14 residues. For the CDR3, the DNA is TGTGCCAGCAGTCGGGGACTTGACACAGATACGCAGTATTTT. It specifies CASSRGLDTDTQYF.

This clonotype came up a few times. The chain employs TRBV4-3 and TRBJ2-7; maybe TRBD1 (5 bases). V gave up 2 bases and J gave up 0 bases, with 11 bases separating them. Germline CDR1 LGHNA, CDR2 YSLEER. This CDR3 has 15 residues. For the CDR3, the DNA is TGCGCCAGCAGCCAATGGACAAGTAGCTCCTACGAGCAGTACTTC. This encodes CASSQWTSSSYEQYF.

The chain joins TRBV6-6 to TRBJ2-5; 10 bases are shared with TRBD2. This CDR3 contains 16 residues. The V segment lost 0 bases and the J segment 1 base; nucleotides outside the gene matches: 2. The germline V gene has CDR1 MNHNY and CDR2 SVGAGI (reference sequence). CDR3 sequence: CASSYSVAGGQETQYF. In DNA, the CDR3 is TGTGCCAGCAGTTACTCGGTAGCGGGAGGCCAAGAGACCCAGTACTTC.

The gene calls are TRBV3-1 and TRBJ2-1; TRBD2 matches at 11 bases. This CDR3 contains 15 residues. The germline CDR1 and CDR2 sequences are LGHDT and YNNKEL (reference sequence). V lost 1 base, J lost 9 bases, and 5 bases stayed unmatched. As DNA, the CDR3 is TGTGCCAGCAGCCAAGTAGCGGGGGGGCCTGTTGAGCAGTTCTTC. This translates into CASSQVAGGPVEQFF.

V and J are TRBV7-9 and TRBJ2-7; no definite D call. Trimming removed 2 bases at V and 7 bases at J, with 9 bases between. Germline loops: CDR1 SEHNR, CDR2 FQNEAQ (reference sequence). The CDR3 length is 12 residues. CDR3 sequence (DNA): TGTGCCAGCAGCTTAATCCACAATGAGCAGTACTTC. Protein product: CASSLIHNEQYF.

There are a few counts of this clonotype. V gene TRBV7-9 combines with J gene TRBJ2-7, with 7 positions matching TRBD2. Germline trimming cut 2 bases from V and 5 bases from J; bases unmatched to any gene: 6. This CDR3 region has 14 residues. The germline CDR1 and CDR2 sequences are SEHNR and FQNEAQ (reference sequence). CDR3 protein: CASSLKGGSNEQYF. In nucleotides, the CDR3 is TGTGCCAGCAGCTTAAAGGGCGGGAGTAACGAGCAGTACTTC.

The V gene is TRBV5-1, the J gene TRBJ2-1; TRBD2 agrees at 9 bases. This CDR3 is 15 amino acids long. V trimming: 7 bases; J trimming: 0 bases; junction bases outside the gene matches: 5. Germline CDR1 SGHRS, CDR2 YFSETQ. DNA of the CDR3: TGCGCCAGCTTAGCGGGGGTGAGCTCCTACAATGAGCAGTTCTTC. Translation gives CASLAGVSSYNEQFF.

The V call is TRBV20-1, the J call TRBJ1-6; 7 bases align to TRBD1. The CDR3 sequence is 15 residues long. The V and J ends lost 4 bases and 7 bases, in that order; junction bases with no gene match: 10. Germline V gene sequence: CDR1 DFQATT, CDR2 SNEGSKA (reference sequence). CDR3 residues: CSATRTGGWNSPLHF. The CDR3 DNA reads as TGCAGTGCTACGAGGACAGGCGGATGGAATTCACCCCTCCACTTT.

This rearrangement joins TRBV20-1 to TRBJ2-1; 8 nucleotides agree with TRBD1. Trimming removed 0 bases from V and 4 bases from J; junction bases left unmatched: 8. Germline CDR1 and CDR2: DFQATT and SNEGSKA (reference sequence). The CDR3 totals 16 residues. This chain's CDR3 is CSARDPAGGKYNEQFF. The CDR3 nucleotides read TGCAGTGCTAGAGATCCGGCAGGGGGCAAGTACAATGAGCAGTTCTTC.

The V and J genes are TRBV6-5 and TRBJ2-1; 7 nucleotides align to TRBD1. The CDR3 covers 18 residues. With V trimmed by 2 bases and J by 5 bases, 15 bases remained unmatched. CDR1 is MNHEY and CDR2 is SVGAGI in the germline V gene. As DNA, the CDR3 is TGTGCCAGCAGTTACGCTTCAGGGGGTCGAATTTCCCACAATGAGCAGTTCTTC. Protein product: CASSYASGGRISHNEQFF.

The chain is built from TRBV30 and TRBJ2-7, with D unresolved. Trimming left V 1 base short and J 0 bases short, with 10 bases between. The germline V gene encodes CDR1 GTSNPN and CDR2 SVGIG (reference sequence). CDR3 length: 14 residues. This CDR3 is CAWSEGGSSYEQYF. Here the CDR3 DNA reads TGTGCCTGGAGTGAAGGCGGCAGCTCCTACGAGCAGTACTTC. The whole variable domain, filled in from reference TRBV30 and TRBJ2-7, reads SQTIHQWPATLVQPVGSPLSLECTVEGTSNPNLYWYRQAAGRGLQLLFYSVGIGQISSEVPQNLSASRPQDRQFILSSKKLLLSDSGFYLCAWSEGGSSYEQYFGPGTRLTVT.

The rearrangement joins TRBV5-1 to TRBJ2-5; no reliable D call. Trimming cost V 0 bases and J 11 bases, with 23 bases left between them. The length of the CDR3 is 16 residues. From germline, CDR1 is SGHRS and CDR2 YFSETQ. CDR3 sequence: CASSLATSGLSNEQYF. CDR3 sequence (DNA): TGCGCCAGCAGCTTGGCTACATCCGGGCTCAGCAATGAGCAGTACTTC.

This clonotype has a handful of counts. The chain combines TRBV9 with TRBJ1-2; no clear D gene. Trimming removed 1 base from V and 0 bases from J, with 4 bases in between. The CDR3 totals 13 residues. Germline-derived CDR1 and CDR2 are SGDLS and YYNGEE. The CDR3: CASSVRANYGYTF. The CDR3 nucleotides read TGTGCCAGCAGCGTAAGGGCTAACTATGGCTACACCTTC.

The genes are TRBV14 and TRBJ1-2; D is perhaps TRBD1 (6 bases). The CDR3 loop spans 15 amino acids. The V end lost 2 bases, the J end lost 2 bases, and 12 bases lay between the germline ends. Germline V gene sequence: CDR1 SGHDN, CDR2 FVKESK. As DNA, the CDR3 is TGTGCCAGCAGCCAAACGGCAGGGGTAAACTATGGCTACACCTTC. It is translated as CASSQTAGVNYGYTF.

The V call is TRBV10-3, the J call TRBJ2-7; 7 bases align to TRBD1. In germline, CDR1 is ENHRY, CDR2 SYGVKD. V shed 3 bases, J shed 7 bases, and the junction held 6 bases outside the gene matches. The CDR3 is made up of 13 amino acids. The CDR3 protein is CAISELQGKEQYF. The CDR3 DNA reads as TGTGCCATCAGTGAATTACAGGGGAAAGAGCAGTACTTC.

For the CDR3, the DNA is TGCAGTGCTAGAGTTCATAGCCCCACAACAGATACGCAGTATTTT. Protein product: CSARVHSPTTDTQYF. The chain links TRBV20-1 to TRBJ2-3; no clear D. Trimming left V 1 base short and J 3 bases short, with 14 bases between. Germline V lookup: CDR1 DFQATT, CDR2 SNEGSKA (reference sequence). This CDR3 contains 15 residues.

The gene calls are TRBV10-3 and TRBJ2-7; 7 bases align to TRBD2. CDR1 is ENHRY and CDR2 is SYGVKD in the germline V gene. This CDR3 is built from 16 residues. After removal of 3 bases from V and 2 bases from J, the junction contained 10 bases not matched to a gene. The DNA of the CDR3 is TGTGCCATCAGTGATCTACGCGGGGGAGGGACCTACGAGCAGTACTTC. Protein sequence: CAISDLRGGGTYEQYF.

This clonotype was recorded a few times. The CDR3 DNA reads TGTGCCAGCAGTCGGACAGGCCCCCACGAGCAGTACTTC. Translating gives CASSRTGPHEQYF. V and J are TRBV2 and TRBJ2-7; 7 bases map to TRBD1. Trimming took 5 bases from V and 5 from J; bases not matched to a gene: 6. Germline V gene data show CDR1 as SNHLY and CDR2 as FYNNEI. This CDR3 region has 13 residues.

This clonotype was observed many times. The chain joins TRBV2 to TRBJ2-3, with 7 bases matching TRBD2. V trimming: 5 bases; J trimming: 3 bases; junction bases outside the gene matches: 5. The germline gives CDR1 SNHLY, CDR2 FYNNEI. This CDR3 spans 14 amino acids. The CDR3, as DNA: TGTGCCAGCAGTCGGACCGGGGGGACAGATACGCAGTATTTT. Translating it yields CASSRTGGTDTQYF.

This clonotype was recorded at least ten times. V gene TRBV12-3 or TRBV12-4 combines with J gene TRBJ2-7; D is ambiguous. The V gene lost 3 bases and the J gene lost 7 bases, with 10 bases spanning the gap. CDR3 size: 12 residues. The CDR3 loop reads CASSLALSEQYF. The CDR3 region has the DNA TGTGCCAGCAGTTTGGCGCTCTCGGAGCAGTACTTC.

The gene calls are TRBV29-1 and TRBJ2-1; perhaps TRBD1 as D (6 bases). Matching the DNA end better, TRBJ2-7 makes the J call doubtful. The CDR3 consists of 14 residues. Germline V gene lookup returns CDR1 SQVTM and CDR2 ANQGSEA. CDR3 sequence reads: CSARQESPYNEQYF. In DNA, the CDR3 is TGCAGCGCGCGACAGGAGAGCCCCTACAATGAGCAGTACTTC.

V usage is TRBV30 and J usage is TRBJ1-2; D not resolved. V lost 4 bases to trimming and J lost 8 bases, with 23 bases between them. The CDR3 totals 15 residues. CDR1 and CDR2 (germline): GTSNPN, SVGIG (reference sequence). CDR3 protein: CAWTVGGPTHQGYTF. Here the CDR3 DNA reads TGTGCCTGGACAGTTGGCGGGCCCACCCACCAAGGCTACACCTTC. The entire variable domain, with the rest obtained from reference TRBV30 and TRBJ1-2, is as follows: SQTIHQWPATLVQPVGSPLSLECTVEGTSNPNLYWYRQAAGRGLQLLFYSVGIGQISSEVPQNLSASRPQDRQFILSSKKLLLSDSGFYLCAWTVGGPTHQGYTFGSGTRLTVV.

This clonotype was observed once. The rearrangement uses TRBV5-1 and TRBJ2-7, with 12 bases matching TRBD2. The V segment lost 3 bases and the J segment 2 bases; nucleotides outside the gene matches: 12. The germline V gene encodes CDR1 SGHRS and CDR2 YFSETQ. This CDR3 contains 18 residues. Here the CDR3 DNA reads TGCGCCAGCAGCTCGTTGACTAGCGGGGGAAAAACAACCTACGAGCAGTACTTC. Residues: CASSSLTSGGKTTYEQYF.

The chain recombines TRBV20-1 with TRBJ2-4, with unresolved D. The CDR3 runs 12 residues. Looked up from germline, CDR1 is DFQATT and CDR2 is SNEGSKA (reference sequence). Trimming shortened V by 2 bases and J by 8 bases, and 10 bases separated the two germline ends. CDR3 sequence (DNA): TGCAGTGCTAGAAGGGCGACGGACATTCAGTACTTC. This sequence encodes CSARRATDIQYF.

There are many counts of this clonotype. The chain combines TRBV4-1 with TRBJ2-2; 10 positions agree with TRBD2. J lost 4 bases, V lost 4 bases, and 6 bases had no gene match. CDR1 and CDR2 (germline): MGHRA, YSYEKL. The CDR3 runs to 16 residues. This chain's CDR3 is CASSPQASGSTGELFF. CDR3 nucleotides: TGCGCCAGCAGCCCCCAGGCTAGCGGGAGCACCGGGGAGCTGTTTTTT.

The table lists this clonotype with a count of one. The chain recombines TRBV10-3 with TRBJ1-5; tentative D call: TRBD1 (5 bases). This CDR3 is 15 amino acids long. The V end lost 2 bases, the J end lost 0 bases, and 8 bases lay between the germline ends. The V gene's germline CDR1 is ENHRY and CDR2 SYGVKD. CDR3 amino acids: CAISEGANSNQPQHF. CDR3 nucleotides: TGTGCCATCAGTGAGGGGGCCAATAGCAATCAGCCCCAGCATTTT.

A few counts support this clonotype. V is TRBV28 and J is TRBJ1-6; 7 bases map to TRBD1. The CDR3 totals 13 residues. The junction had 6 bases not matched to a gene; V was cut back by 6 bases and J by 10 bases. Germline assignment: CDR1 MDHEN and CDR2 SYDVKM. CDR3 protein: CASSPGQRSPLHF. Here the CDR3 DNA reads TGTGCCAGCAGCCCGGGACAGCGATCACCCCTCCACTTT.

V gene TRBV5-1 combines with J gene TRBJ1-2; D is ambiguous. V was trimmed by 0 bases and J by 6 bases, leaving 15 bases between them. Germline V lookup: CDR1 SGHRS, CDR2 YFSETQ. The CDR3 covers 15 residues. CDR3 residues: CASSLVRGQLDGYTF. As DNA, the CDR3 is TGCGCCAGCAGCTTGGTCCGCGGGCAGCTAGATGGCTACACCTTC.

This CDR3 is CASSPPASGAYEQYF. Written as DNA, the CDR3 is TGTGCCAGCTCACCACCGGCCAGCGGGGCCTACGAGCAGTACTTC. The chain combines TRBV18 with TRBJ2-4, with 7 nucleotides matching TRBD2. Near its end, the DNA agrees better with TRBJ2-7, so the J call may be wrong. Germline values: CDR1 KGHSH, CDR2 LQKENI. This CDR3 region has 15 residues.